Given below is one T cell receptor (beta chain) in context. The same CDR3 can be traced to other DNA sequences in this sample. The data are from a study of shared clonotypes between healthy human individuals. Unsorted PBMC DNA sequencing spanned ten immunoSEQ deep assay plates. The method was immunoSEQ multiplex PCR; TCRdb's version includes in-frame clones alone and lacks a portion of them. Of around 530,000 clones in the sample, around 80% were seen once. The CDR3 covers 12 residues. Per the germline V gene, CDR1 is SGHRS and CDR2 is YFSETQ. V lost 0 bases and J 4 bases, leaving 5 bases between the germline ends.

The specimen was PBMCs. The chain uses TRBV5-1 and TRBJ2-7, with D unresolved. The clonotype was recovered from a woman aged 40 to 50 in good health. Some clones in this sample may be carry-over from other donors' samples. CDR3 amino acids: CASSLEGYEQYF. The CDR3 coding sequence is TGCGCCAGCAGCTTGGAGGGATACGAGCAGTACTTC.